Listed here are 24 T cell receptor beta chains from one sample, sequenced in a study of cytomegalovirus exposure and HLA in healthy donors. The PCR was carried out with 60 Vbeta primers and 13 Jbeta primers. Repertoires were generated with immunoSEQ multiplex PCR, while TCRdb's copy carries only in-frame clones and drops some. This sample has over 150,000 clones, with roughly 80% found just once. Material for sequencing was PBMCs. These receptors all come from a male donor in good health and CMV-seropositive.

J is TRBJ2-7 and V is TRBV11-2; 11 nucleotides align to TRBD1. The CDR3 has 15 amino acids. CDR1 is SGHAT, CDR2 FQNNGV, per germline. After removal of 8 bases from V and 4 bases from J, the junction contained 10 bases not matched to a gene. The DNA for the CDR3 is TGTGCCAGCGCTAAAGGGACAGGGGGGATATACGAGCAGTACTTC. It specifies CASAKGTGGIYEQYF.

The V gene is TRBV5-1, the J gene TRBJ1-6; weak D call: TRBD1 (6 bases). In germline, CDR1 is SGHRS, CDR2 YFSETQ. There are 15 residues in the CDR3. V was cut by 2 bases and J by 9 bases, with 15 bases left in between. CDR3 nucleotides: TGCGCCAGCAGCTTCCGGGACACCGATCTTTCACCCCTCCACTTT. Amino acids: CASSFRDTDLSPLHF.

This clone occurred a few times. CDR3 nucleotides: TGTGCCAGCAGCGTAGCGGGGGGGCCTCAAGAGACCCAGTACTTC. Translating gives CASSVAGGPQETQYF. The V call is TRBV9, the J call TRBJ2-5; TRBD2 matches 8 bases. The CDR3 length is 15 residues. Trimming at V came to 0 bases and at J to 2 bases, leaving 3 bases not matched to a gene. Germline V gives CDR1 SGDLS, CDR2 YYNGEE.

The V gene is TRBV7-6, the J gene TRBJ2-3; 13 bases map to TRBD2. Germline V gives CDR1 SGHVS, CDR2 FNYEAQ. Trimming removed 5 bases from V and 5 bases from J; junction bases left unmatched: 1. The CDR3 loop spans 14 amino acids. Written as DNA, the CDR3 is TGTGCCAGCAGCGGACTAGCGGGAGAAGATACGCAGTATTTT. Translating it yields CASSGLAGEDTQYF.

V gene TRBV27 combines with J gene TRBJ1-2, with 9 bases lining up with TRBD1. Germline values: CDR1 MNHEY, CDR2 SMNVEV (reference sequence). J gave up 4 bases and V 2 bases, and 5 bases lay outside the gene matches. This CDR3 comprises 15 residues. The CDR3 here is CASSLKPGQGYGYTF. The CDR3 region has the DNA TGTGCCAGCAGTTTAAAACCGGGACAGGGCTATGGCTACACCTTC.

The chain links TRBV19 to TRBJ1-1; 8 bases are shared with TRBD1. Germline CDR1 reads LNHDA; CDR2 reads SQIVND (reference sequence). Trimming removed 1 base from V and 0 bases from J; junction bases left unmatched: 7. There are 17 residues in the CDR3. The CDR3 DNA reads as TGTGCCAGTAGTATAGGGATGTCCAGGGGGCTGAACACTGAAGCTTTCTTT. This sequence encodes CASSIGMSRGLNTEAFF.

The V and J genes are TRBV7-2 and TRBJ2-1; D is undetermined. This CDR3 has 14 residues. Trimming stripped 5 bases from V and 7 bases from J, with 15 bases between. Per germline, CDR1 SGHTA and CDR2 FQGNSA. The CDR3 loop is CASSDLGLWNEQFF. CDR3 DNA sequence: TGTGCCAGCAGCGACCTGGGCCTTTGGAATGAGCAGTTCTTC. Complete variable domain (other parts from reference TRBV7-2 and TRBJ2-1): GAGVSQSPSNKVTEKGKDVELRCDPISGHTALYWYRQSLGQGLEFLIYFQGNSAPDKSGLPSDRFSAERTGGSVSTLTIQRTQQEDSAVYLCASSDLGLWNEQFFGPGTRLTVL.

The CDR3 sequence is CASSPPGRAETQYF. The CDR3 DNA is TGTGCCAGCTCACCACCGGGCAGGGCGGAGACCCAGTACTTC. V and J are TRBV18 and TRBJ2-5; possibly TRBD1 for D (5 bases). Per the germline V gene, CDR1 is KGHSH and CDR2 is LQKENI. CDR3 length equals 14 residues. V was shortened by 0 bases and J by 5 bases, with 10 bases between the two germline ends.

The chain links TRBV27 to TRBJ1-5, with D possibly TRBD1 on 6 matching bases. Trimming stripped 8 bases from V and 6 bases from J, with 17 bases between. There are 14 residues in the CDR3. Germline lookup yields CDR1 MNHEY and CDR2 SMNVEV (reference sequence). This CDR3 reads CASCTDGGAQPQHF. The DNA of the CDR3 is TGTGCCAGCTGCACCGACGGGGGGGCTCAGCCCCAGCATTTT.

This chain joins TRBV13 and TRBJ2-7, with 12 bases matching TRBD2. This CDR3 is 15 amino acids long. Germline CDR1 and CDR2: PRHDT and FYEKMQ (reference sequence). The J segment lost 7 bases and the V segment lost 6 bases, leaving 10 bases of the junction unmatched. Here the CDR3 reads CASRSLAGGPGEQYF. CDR3 DNA: TGTGCCAGCAGGTCCCTAGCGGGAGGGCCAGGAGAGCAGTACTTC.

The V gene is TRBV11-2, the J gene TRBJ1-6; TRBD1 matches 11 bases. The CDR3 extends over 16 amino acids. The V gene's germline CDR1 is SGHAT and CDR2 FQNNGV. V lost 7 bases, J lost 3 bases, and 5 bases stayed unmatched. The CDR3 DNA reads TGTGCCAGCACTGGGACAGGGGGATACTATAATTCACCCCTCCACTTT. The encoded protein is CASTGTGGYYNSPLHF.

This chain links TRBV6-1 with TRBJ2-7, with 10 bases matching TRBD1. The CDR3 has 14 amino acids. Trimming removed 5 bases from V and 6 bases from J; junction bases left unmatched: 7. Germline assignment: CDR1 MNHNS and CDR2 SASEGT. CDR3 in amino acids: CASSISGTGVEQYF. The DNA for the CDR3 is TGTGCCAGCAGTATCTCCGGGACAGGGGTCGAGCAGTACTTC.

Note on this clone: This sample also contains other DNA sequences that code for the same CDR3. V gene TRBV7-9 combines with J gene TRBJ1-1; D is unclear. Trimming stripped 2 bases from V and 2 bases from J, with 3 bases between. CDR3 length equals 12 residues. From germline, CDR1 is SEHNR and CDR2 FQNEAQ (reference sequence). This CDR3 is CASSLSNTEAFF. The CDR3 DNA reads TGTGCCAGCAGCTTATCAAACACTGAAGCTTTCTTT.

The chain carries TRBV6-1 and TRBJ1-2; tentative D call: TRBD1 (6 bases). V was cut by 5 bases and J by 2 bases, with 12 bases left in between. Germline CDR1 is MNHNS and CDR2 is SASEGT. There are 14 residues in the CDR3. The CDR3 spells CASSPGQRNYGYTF. In nucleotides, the CDR3 is TGTGCCAGCAGTCCTGGACAGCGCAACTATGGCTACACCTTC.

This chain uses TRBV10-3 with TRBJ1-1; TRBD1 agrees at 9 bases. The ends lost 0 bases at V and 6 bases at J; junction bases unmatched: 5. Germline-derived CDR1 and CDR2 are ENHRY and SYGVKD. This CDR3 spans 15 amino acids. CDR3 protein: CAISESTRDRAEAFF. The DNA of the CDR3 is TGTGCCATCAGTGAGTCGACTCGGGACAGGGCTGAAGCTTTCTTT.

This CDR3 reads CASSTPQAGGYEQYF. The CDR3, as DNA: TGTGCCAGCAGCACACCCCAAGCAGGAGGCTACGAGCAGTACTTC. The V and J genes are TRBV21-1 and TRBJ2-7; the D call TRBD2 from the table was never checked on the DNA. TRBV21-1 is a recognized pseudogene. CDR3 length: 15 amino acids.

The chain uses TRBV19 and TRBJ1-2, with 7 bases fitting TRBD1. V shed 7 bases, J shed 6 bases, and the junction held 8 bases outside the gene matches. Germline V gene sequence: CDR1 LNHDA, CDR2 SQIVND (reference sequence). This CDR3 contains 13 residues. The chain's CDR3 is CASTNLRGNGYTF. In nucleotides, the CDR3 is TGTGCCAGTACCAATCTCAGGGGGAATGGCTACACCTTC.

J is TRBJ2-1 and V is TRBV27; 9 nucleotides match TRBD2. This CDR3 is built from 15 residues. Losses at the gene ends were 7 bases for V and 7 bases for J; bases not matched to a gene: 11. CDR1 and CDR2 (germline): MNHEY, SMNVEV (reference sequence). The CDR3 DNA is TGTGCCAGCACCGCGGGAGGGTCTACGGGGAATGAGCAGTTCTTC. Protein: CASTAGGSTGNEQFF.

J is TRBJ2-7 and V is TRBV15, with D perhaps TRBD1 (5 bases). Germline V gene sequence: CDR1 LNHNV, CDR2 YYDKDF (reference sequence). V lost 9 bases and J lost 0, with 9 bases in between. The CDR3 has 12 residues. CDR3 in amino acids: CATRDSSYEQYF. The CDR3 DNA is TGTGCCACTAGAGACAGCTCCTACGAGCAGTACTTC. Supplemented by reference TRBV15 and TRBJ2-7, the full variable domain reads DAMVIQNPRYQVTQFGKPVTLSCSQTLNHNVMYWYQQKSSQAPKLLFHYYDKDFNNEADTPDNFQSRRPNTSFCFLDIRSPGLGDTAMYLCATRDSSYEQYFGPGTRLTVT.

The chain joins TRBV5-1 to TRBJ2-3; 10 bases map to TRBD2. Losses at the gene ends were 5 bases for V and 0 bases for J; bases not matched to a gene: 15. Germline V gene lookup returns CDR1 SGHRS and CDR2 YFSETQ. The CDR3 covers 19 residues. The chain's CDR3 is CASRVSGLAGGSSTDTQYF. CDR3 sequence (DNA): TGCGCCAGCAGAGTTAGTGGTTTAGCGGGAGGCTCTAGCACAGATACGCAGTATTTT.

This clone has just one count. The J gene is TRBJ1-1, the V gene TRBV30; D remains ambiguous. The V and J ends lost 3 bases and 4 bases respectively, with 9 bases between them. The CDR3 runs to 12 residues. The V gene's germline CDR1 is GTSNPN and CDR2 SVGIG (reference sequence). The CDR3 loop reads CAWRQSVTEAFF. The CDR3 coding sequence is TGTGCCTGGAGGCAGAGCGTCACTGAAGCTTTCTTT.

This clone was recorded a few times. Other DNA sequences from this sample encode an identical CDR3 as well. The rearrangement joins TRBV7-2 to TRBJ1-2; 10 nucleotides align to TRBD1. The CDR3 covers 13 residues. Germline V gene data show CDR1 as SGHTA and CDR2 as FQGNSA. V lost 5 bases, J lost 8 bases, and 5 bases stayed unmatched. CDR3 coding DNA: TGTGCCAGCAGCCCAGGACAGGGGGAAGGCTACACCTTC. Translation: CASSPGQGEGYTF.

The chain uses TRBV6-5 and TRBJ1-2; D perhaps matches TRBD1 (5 bases). The germline gives CDR1 MNHEY, CDR2 SVGAGI. The V end was cut by 6 bases, the J end by 3 bases, with 11 bases between. The CDR3 consists of 13 residues. CDR3 DNA sequence: TGTGCCAGCAGCCCTGCAGGGTACTATGGCTACACCTTC. Its protein is CASSPAGYYGYTF.

The chain combines TRBV5-1 with TRBJ2-3; 8 bases are a match to TRBD1. The CDR3 totals 15 residues. The germline V gene encodes CDR1 SGHRS and CDR2 YFSETQ. Trimming cost V 0 bases and J 3 bases; bases outside gene matches: 3. CDR3 nucleotides: TGCGCCAGCAGCTTGGGACAGGGGAAGACAGATACGCAGTATTTT. Translating it yields CASSLGQGKTDTQYF.